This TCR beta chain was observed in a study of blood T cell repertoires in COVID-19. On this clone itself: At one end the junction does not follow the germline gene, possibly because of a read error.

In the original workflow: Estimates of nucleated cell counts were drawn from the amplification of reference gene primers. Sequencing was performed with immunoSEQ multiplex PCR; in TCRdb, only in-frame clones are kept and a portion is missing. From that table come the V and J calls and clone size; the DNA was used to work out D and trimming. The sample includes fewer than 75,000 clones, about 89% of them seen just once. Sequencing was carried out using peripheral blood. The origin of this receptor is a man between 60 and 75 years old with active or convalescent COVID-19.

CDR3 nucleotide sequence: TGTGCCAGCAGCGAAGCACAGGGGGCCCACGAGCAGTACTTC. Its protein is CASSEAQGAHEQYF. The V call is TRBV2, the J call TRBJ2-7, with 9 bases matching TRBD1. The germline V gene has CDR1 SNHLY and CDR2 FYNNEI. There are 14 residues in the CDR3.